A selection of T cell receptor beta chains follows, all from one sample in a study of cytotoxic CD8 clonotypes in ibrutinib-treated CLL. Some clones are missing from TCRdb's copy, which holds only in-frame ones; the method was immunoSEQ multiplex PCR. The sample gives over 15,000 clones, 81% of which show up once; roughly 6% is in the top ten. The specimen was PBMCs, collected before ibrutinib treatment. Every receptor here comes from a human donor with chronic lymphocytic leukemia. CDR3s include the opening cysteine and the closing phenylalanine or tryptophan. The order of the fields is V gene, D gene, J gene, clone size, CDR3 DNA, CDR3 protein. The D gene is left open where the match is weak. For some rows the clone size is stated as once, few or many, or as a class when expanded; others skip it.

V: TRBV10-2; D: NA; J: TRBJ2-3; size: NA; DNA: TGCGCCAGCAGTGAGTCCCTAAAAAAGAAGGCAGATACGCAGTATTTT; CDR3: CASSESLKKKADTQYF
V: TRBV7-9; D: NA; J: TRBJ1-2; size: once; DNA: TGTGCCAGCAGCTTAGAGTTCGGGATAGGTGGCTACACCTTC; CDR3: CASSLEFGIGGYTF
V: TRBV7-9; D: TRBD1; J: TRBJ2-1; size: NA; DNA: TGTGCCAGCAGCTTCCGGGACAGGGACAATGAGCAGTTCTTC; CDR3: CASSFRDRDNEQFF
V: TRBV7-2; D: NA; J: TRBJ2-2; size: NA; DNA: TGTGCCAGCAGCCCCCAGTCCGGCGGGGAGCTGTTTTTT; CDR3: CASSPQSGGELFF
V: TRBV9; D: NA; J: TRBJ2-2; size: NA; DNA: TGTGCCAGCAGCGTAGTGAACCCCACCGGGGAGCTGTTTTTT; CDR3: CASSVVNPTGELFF
V: TRBV30; D: TRBD2; J: TRBJ2-1; size: NA; DNA: TGTGCCTGGACCAGCTCTGCGGGGGGGTACTATGAGCAGTTCTTC; CDR3: CAWTSSAGGYYEQFF
V: TRBV7-2; D: TRBD2; J: TRBJ2-3; size: NA; DNA: TGTGCCAGCAGCTTAGAGGTCGGCGGGGGGCACACAGATACGCAGTATTTT; CDR3: CASSLEVGGGHTDTQYF
V: TRBV5-6; D: NA; J: TRBJ1-2; size: few; DNA: TGTGCCACGACCGAGGTGGGAAGGGGACTGGGCTATGGCTACACCTTC; CDR3: CATTEVGRGLGYGYTF
V: TRBV7-9; D: TRBD1; J: TRBJ1-5; size: NA; DNA: TGTGCCAGCAGCTTCGGGACAGGCTCCCCTTCCCTCAGGCAGCCCCAGCATTTT; CDR3: CASSFGTGSPSLRQPQHF
V: TRBV30; D: NA; J: TRBJ1-2; size: few; DNA: TGTGCCCATGCGGGGAACTATGGCTACACCTTC; CDR3: CAHAGNYGYTF
V: TRBV11-1; D: NA; J: TRBJ1-5; size: NA; DNA: TGTGCCAGCAGCCAAAATCCAAGGTCGCCCCAGCATTTT; CDR3: CASSQNPRSPQHF
V: TRBV9; D: NA; J: TRBJ1-4; size: NA; DNA: TGTGCCAGCAGCGCCTCCCCCTCTGGCAGTGGCGAAAAACTGTTTTTT; CDR3: CASSASPSGSGEKLFF
V: TRBV10-3; D: NA; J: TRBJ2-2; size: NA; DNA: TGTGCCATCAGTGAGCTCCGAAACTTGGACACCGGGGAGCTGTTTTTT; CDR3: CAISELRNLDTGELFF
V: TRBV4-1; D: NA; J: TRBJ1-1; size: few; DNA: TGCGCCAGCAGCCAACCGGGGATTAACACTGAAGCTTTCTTT; CDR3: CASSQPGINTEAFF
V: TRBV7-9; D: NA; J: TRBJ1-1; size: NA; DNA: TGTGCCAGCAGCTTACCCCCAGGGGCGAACACTGAAGCTTTCTTT; CDR3: CASSLPPGANTEAFF
V: TRBV6-6; D: NA; J: TRBJ1-5; size: NA; DNA: TGTGCCAGCAGTTACTCTTCAGGGAGTAGCAATCAGCCCCAGCATTTT; CDR3: CASSYSSGSSNQPQHF
V: TRBV23-1; D: NA; J: TRBJ2-7; size: NA; DNA: TGCGCCAGCAGTCAATGGGGCGAGCAGTACTTC; CDR3: CASSQWGEQYF
V: TRBV7-9; D: NA; J: TRBJ1-2; size: NA; DNA: TGTGCCAGCAGCCGCCTCGACCGGGGCTACACCTTC; CDR3: CASSRLDRGYTF
V: TRBV28; D: NA; J: TRBJ1-5; size: few; DNA: TGTGCCAGCAGCCCGGTTCGCTCTACCCAGCATTTT; CDR3: CASSPVRSTQHF
V: TRBV15; D: TRBD1; J: TRBJ1-3; size: NA; DNA: TGTGCCACCAGCGCAACCGGGACAGGGACTGGAAACACCATATATTTT; CDR3: CATSATGTGTGNTIYF
V: TRBV5-4; D: TRBD2; J: TRBJ2-3; size: NA; DNA: TGTGCCAGCAGCTTGGCGTTAGCGGGGGCGCGAAATACGCAGTATTTT; CDR3: CASSLALAGARNTQYF
V: TRBV2; D: NA; J: TRBJ1-2; size: NA; DNA: TGTGCCAGCAGTGAAGGGGGTCTCTCAGTCCCTGGCTACACCTTC; CDR3: CASSEGGLSVPGYTF
V: TRBV7-8; D: TRBD1; J: TRBJ2-2; size: NA; DNA: TGTGCCAGCAGCTCGACAGGGATACAGCTGTTTTTT; CDR3: CASSSTGIQLFF
V: TRBV6-5; D: NA; J: TRBJ2-3; size: NA; DNA: TGTGCCAGCAGACGTCCCCGGGGGACGCAGTATTTT; CDR3: CASRRPRGTQYF
V: TRBV6-6; D: TRBD1; J: TRBJ1-4; size: NA; DNA: TGTGCCAGCAGTCCCCCGGGACAGGGTAATGAAAAACTGTTTTTT; CDR3: CASSPPGQGNEKLFF
V: TRBV14; D: NA; J: TRBJ2-3; size: NA; DNA: TGTGCCAGCAGCCAAGACCATTCAGGGGTGGTCGGCACAGATACGCAGTATTTT; CDR3: CASSQDHSGVVGTDTQYF
V: TRBV12-5; D: TRBD1; J: TRBJ2-5; size: NA; DNA: TGTGCTAGTGCCGGGACAGGGACGGAGACCCAGTACTTC; CDR3: CASAGTGTETQYF
V: TRBV5-4; D: TRBD1; J: TRBJ2-1; size: once; DNA: TGTGCCAGCAGCTCCCCTAGGAGAGGGGGCGTCGACAATGAGCAGTTCTTC; CDR3: CASSSPRRGGVDNEQFF